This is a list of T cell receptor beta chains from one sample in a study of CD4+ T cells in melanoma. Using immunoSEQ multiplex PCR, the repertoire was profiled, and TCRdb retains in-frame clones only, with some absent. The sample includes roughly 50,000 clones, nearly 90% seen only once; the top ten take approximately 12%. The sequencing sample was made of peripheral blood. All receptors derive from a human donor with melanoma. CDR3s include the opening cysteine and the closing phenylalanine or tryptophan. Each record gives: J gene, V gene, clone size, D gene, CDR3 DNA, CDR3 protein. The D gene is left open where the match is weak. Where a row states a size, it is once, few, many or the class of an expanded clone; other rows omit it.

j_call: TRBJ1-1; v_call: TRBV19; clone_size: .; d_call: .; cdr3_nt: TGTGCCAGTAGTATCCCGGGGACAAGCTTGAACACTGAAGCTTTCTTT; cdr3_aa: CASSIPGTSLNTEAFF
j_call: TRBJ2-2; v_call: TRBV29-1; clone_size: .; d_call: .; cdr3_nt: TGCAGCGGGGGGGTCTTACTCACCGGGGAGCTGTTTTTT; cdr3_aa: CSGGVLLTGELFF
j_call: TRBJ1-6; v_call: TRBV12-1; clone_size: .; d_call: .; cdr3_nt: TGTGCCAGCAGCTCCCCGGACACGAATTCACCCCTCCACTTT; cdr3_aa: CASSSPDTNSPLHF
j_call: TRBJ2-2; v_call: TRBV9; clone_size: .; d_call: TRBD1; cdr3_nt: TGTGCCAGCAGCGCCATGAAGGGGACAGGGACGAACACCGGGGAGCTGTTTTTT; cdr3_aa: CASSAMKGTGTNTGELFF
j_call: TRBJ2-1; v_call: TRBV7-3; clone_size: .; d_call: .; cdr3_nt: TGTGCCAGCAGCTTTCCAGAGAGCTCCTACAATGAGCAGTTCTTC; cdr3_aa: CASSFPESSYNEQFF
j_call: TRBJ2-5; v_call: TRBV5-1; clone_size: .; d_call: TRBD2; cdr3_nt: TGCGCCAGCAGCTCCACTAGCGGGGGGACCCAAGAGACCCAGTACTTC; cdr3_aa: CASSSTSGGTQETQYF
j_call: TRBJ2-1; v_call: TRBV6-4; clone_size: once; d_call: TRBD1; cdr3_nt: TGTGCCAGCAGCGAATCGGGACAGGGCTACAATGAGCAGTTCTTC; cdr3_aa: CASSESGQGYNEQFF
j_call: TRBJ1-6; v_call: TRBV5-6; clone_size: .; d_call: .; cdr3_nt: TGTGCCAGCAGCTCGTTGGGGGGGTTTACCAATTCACCCCTCCACTTT; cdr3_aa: CASSSLGGFTNSPLHF
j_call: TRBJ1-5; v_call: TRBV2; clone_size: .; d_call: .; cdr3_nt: TGTGCCAGCAATCCGGGTGGGGTGTATAGCAATCAGCCCCAGCATTTT; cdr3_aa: CASNPGGVYSNQPQHF
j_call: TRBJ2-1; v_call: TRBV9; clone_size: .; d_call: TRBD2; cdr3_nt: TGTGCCAGCAGCGTAGCTAGCGGTGGCTACAATGAGCAGTTCTTC; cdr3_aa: CASSVASGGYNEQFF
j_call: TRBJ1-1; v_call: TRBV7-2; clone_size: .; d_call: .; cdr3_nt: TGTGCCAGCAGCTTATACGGATCTGAAGCTTTCTTT; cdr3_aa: CASSLYGSEAFF
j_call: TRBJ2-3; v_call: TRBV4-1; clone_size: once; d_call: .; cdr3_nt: TGCGCCAGCAGCCAATTGGGCGGAGATACGCAGTATTTT; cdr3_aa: CASSQLGGDTQYF
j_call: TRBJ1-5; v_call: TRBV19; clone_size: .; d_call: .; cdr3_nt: TGTGCCACCCCTATGGGGACACATTCTATTAGCAATCAGCCCCAGCATTTT; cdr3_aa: CATPMGTHSISNQPQHF
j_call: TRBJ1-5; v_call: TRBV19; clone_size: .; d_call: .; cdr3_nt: TGTGCCAGTAGTATAGGGCTCGGGACCGGTAGCAATCAGCCCCAGCATTTT; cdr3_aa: CASSIGLGTGSNQPQHF
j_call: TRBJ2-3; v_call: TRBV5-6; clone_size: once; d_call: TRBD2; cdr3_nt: TGTGCCAGCAGGGTATGGACTAGCGGGGGGGCCGCAGATACGCAGTATTTT; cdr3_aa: CASRVWTSGGAADTQYF
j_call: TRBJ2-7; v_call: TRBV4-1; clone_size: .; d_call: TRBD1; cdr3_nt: TGCGCCAGCAGCCTCACAGGGGGAACCTACGAGCAGTACTTC; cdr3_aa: CASSLTGGTYEQYF
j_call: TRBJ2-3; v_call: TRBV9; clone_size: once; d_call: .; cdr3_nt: TGTGCCAGCAGCGAGTCCGCAGGGGTTGGCACAGATACGCAGTATTTT; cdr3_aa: CASSESAGVGTDTQYF